What follows describes a single T cell receptor (beta chain). What it binds is not known. The sample is drawn from a study of a mutant IDH1 vaccine in newly diagnosed glioma. For the study at large: Vaccination followed radiotherapy alone by 4-6 weeks, or accompanied temozolomide cycles. Patients had received radiotherapy, temozolomide, or both previously, most receiving both. Notes on the study in general: Around 93% of patients showed vaccine-induced immune responses across multiple MHC alleles.

Noted time point: week 35, safety follow-up. Mutant IDH1 20-mer peptide, at 300 ug, made up each vaccine dose, with topical imiquimod. This CDR3 is built from 19 residues. Trimming removed 0 bases from V and 0 bases from J, with 15 bases in between. Germline CDR1 is MGHRA and CDR2 is YSYEKL. TCRdb keeps only in-frame clones here, not all; method: immunoSEQ multiplex PCR. The data contain about 27,000 clones, over 60% of them singletons. This specimen was PBMCs, taken from a glioma patient whose treatment included an IDH1 peptide vaccine. This sequence joins TRBV4-1 and TRBJ2-6; D is undetermined. The clonotype originates from a man aged 50 or older with glioma. In DNA form, the CDR3 reads TGCGCCAGCAGCCAAGATTCGCGGACCACCTCCTCTGGGGCCAACGTCCTGACTTTC. It is translated as CASSQDSRTTSSGANVLTF.